The present T cell receptor beta chain was sequenced within a study of identifying expanded T cells in peripheral blood. Profiled with immunoSEQ multiplex PCR; TCRdb holds only in-frame clones, not every one. The sample yields around 120,000 clones, 86% seen once. Collection occurred without any documented infections or immune events in donors. Overall study results and limits: Clone count variance between approximately 2-week samples rose with total template count. About 1.2 clones differed between technical replicates, versus roughly 16 and 20 over time.

Notes on this clone: Its antigen remains unknown.

Germline V gene sequence: CDR1 SGHRS, CDR2 YFSETQ. The germline V and J ends were trimmed by 0 bases and 2 bases, with 6 bases remaining between them. This CDR3 is built from 13 residues. Material: blood. This clonotype was sampled from a person aged 18 to 70 in good health. This chain uses TRBV5-1 with TRBJ2-7; unclear D gene. Written as DNA, the CDR3 is TGCGCCAGCAGCTTGGGTCCTACCTACGAGCAGTACTTC. It encodes CASSLGPTYEQYF.